The entry that follows covers one T cell receptor (beta chain) sequence. Its antigen is unknown. Expressed TCRB transcripts were sequenced because the entire RNA isolate underwent reverse transcription. Sequencing was performed with immunoSEQ multiplex PCR; in TCRdb, only in-frame clones are kept and a portion is missing. The table records 250,000 or so clones, around a quarter of them present only once. V lost 5 bases and J 6 bases, leaving 8 bases between the germline ends. Germline loops: CDR1 MDHEN, CDR2 SYDVKM. The CDR3 contains 11 residues. The data belong to a study of beta chain features in type 1 diabetes. Study overall: Age, gender, cell numbers and subset yield matched between patients and controls. Overall study findings and caveats: Any HLA type influence on TCRB rearrangement was left unresolved here.

Naive, central memory, regulatory and stem cell-like memory cells within the CD4+ compartment were sorted using CD45RO/CCR7/CD25/CD127/CD95/CD27. This sequence joins TRBV28 and TRBJ2-7; no clear D gene. The source material was central memory CD4+ T cells from blood. This receptor was taken from a man aged 25-45 years in good health. As DNA, the CDR3 is TGTGCCAGCAGTCGTCTCGGCGAGCAGTACTTC. The encoded protein is CASSRLGEQYF.